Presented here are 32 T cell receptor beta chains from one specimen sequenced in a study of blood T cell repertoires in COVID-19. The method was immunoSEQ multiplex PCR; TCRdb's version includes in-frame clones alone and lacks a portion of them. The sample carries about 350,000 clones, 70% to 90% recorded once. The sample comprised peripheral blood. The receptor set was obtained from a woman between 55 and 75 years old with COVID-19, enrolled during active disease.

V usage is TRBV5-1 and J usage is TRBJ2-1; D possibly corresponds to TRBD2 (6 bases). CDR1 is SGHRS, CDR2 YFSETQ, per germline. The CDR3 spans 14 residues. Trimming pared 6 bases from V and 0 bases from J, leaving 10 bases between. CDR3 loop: CASTSEGSYNEQFF. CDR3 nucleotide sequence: TGCGCCAGCACCTCGGAGGGCTCCTACAATGAGCAGTTCTTC.

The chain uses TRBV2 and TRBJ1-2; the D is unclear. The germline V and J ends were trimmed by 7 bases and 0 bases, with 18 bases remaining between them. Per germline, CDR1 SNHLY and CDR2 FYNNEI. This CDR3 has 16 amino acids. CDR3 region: CASKGLGRTSNYGYTF. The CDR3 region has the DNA TGTGCCAGCAAAGGCCTAGGACGGACTTCTAACTATGGCTACACCTTC.

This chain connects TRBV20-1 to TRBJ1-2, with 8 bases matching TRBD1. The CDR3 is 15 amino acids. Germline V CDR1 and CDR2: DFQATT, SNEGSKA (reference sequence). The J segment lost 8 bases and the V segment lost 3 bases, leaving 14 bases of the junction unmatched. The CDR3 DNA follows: TGCAGTGCTAGTTCCCCCGGACAGGGAGGAATCGGCTACACCTTC. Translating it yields CSASSPGQGGIGYTF.

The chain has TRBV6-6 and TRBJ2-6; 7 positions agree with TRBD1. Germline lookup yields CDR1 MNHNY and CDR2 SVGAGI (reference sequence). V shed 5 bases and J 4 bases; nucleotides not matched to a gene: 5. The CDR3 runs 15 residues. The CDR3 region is CASSADRAGANVLTF. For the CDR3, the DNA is TGTGCCAGCAGTGCCGACAGGGCCGGGGCCAACGTCCTGACTTTC.

CDR3 sequence: CASSENPRAGGRQETQYF. The CDR3 region has the DNA TGTGCCAGCAGTGAAAATCCCCGTGCGGGGGGGAGGCAAGAGACCCAGTACTTC. This rearrangement joins TRBV6-1 to TRBJ2-5, with 9 bases lining up with TRBD2. The V segment lost 2 bases and the J segment 2 bases; nucleotides outside the gene matches: 12. The CDR3 covers 18 residues. The germline gives CDR1 MNHNS, CDR2 SASEGT.

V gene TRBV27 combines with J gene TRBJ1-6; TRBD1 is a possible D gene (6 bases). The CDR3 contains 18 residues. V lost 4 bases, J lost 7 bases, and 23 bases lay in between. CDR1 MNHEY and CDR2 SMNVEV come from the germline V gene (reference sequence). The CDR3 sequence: CASSSRQAVITINSPLHF. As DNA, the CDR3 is TGTGCCAGCAGTTCTAGACAGGCAGTGATAACTATCAATTCACCCCTCCACTTT.

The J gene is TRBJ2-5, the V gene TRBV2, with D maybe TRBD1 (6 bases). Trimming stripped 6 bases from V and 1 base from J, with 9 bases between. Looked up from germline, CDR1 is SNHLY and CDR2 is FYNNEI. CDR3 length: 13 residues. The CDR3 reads CASRQGPQETQYF. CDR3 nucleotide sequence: TGTGCCAGCAGACAGGGTCCCCAAGAGACCCAGTACTTC. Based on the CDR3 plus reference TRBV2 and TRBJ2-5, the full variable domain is EPEVTQTPSHQVTQMGQEVILRCVPISNHLYFYWYRQILGQKVEFLVSFYNNEISEKSEIFDDQFSVERPDGSNFTLKIRSTKLEDSAMYFCASRQGPQETQYFGPGTRLLVL.

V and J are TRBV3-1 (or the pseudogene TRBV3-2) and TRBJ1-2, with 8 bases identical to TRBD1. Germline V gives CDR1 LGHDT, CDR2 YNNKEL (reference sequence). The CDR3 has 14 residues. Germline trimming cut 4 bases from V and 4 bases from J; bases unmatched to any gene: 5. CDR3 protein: CASSRGQGSYGYTF. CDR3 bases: TGTGCCAGCAGCCGAGGACAGGGTAGCTATGGCTACACCTTC.

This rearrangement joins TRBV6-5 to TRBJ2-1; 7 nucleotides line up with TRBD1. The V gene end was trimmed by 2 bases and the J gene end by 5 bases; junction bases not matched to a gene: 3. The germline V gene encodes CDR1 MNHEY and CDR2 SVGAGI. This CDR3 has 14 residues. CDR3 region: CASSYRTGDNEQFF. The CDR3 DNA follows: TGTGCCAGCAGTTACAGGACAGGTGACAATGAGCAGTTCTTC.

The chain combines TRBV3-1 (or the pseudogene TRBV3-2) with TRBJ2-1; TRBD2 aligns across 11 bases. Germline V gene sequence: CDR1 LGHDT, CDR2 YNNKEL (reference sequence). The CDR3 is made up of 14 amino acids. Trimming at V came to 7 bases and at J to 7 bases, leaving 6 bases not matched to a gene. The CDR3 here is CASTLIAGGNEQFF. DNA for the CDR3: TGTGCCAGCACCCTTATAGCGGGGGGGAATGAGCAGTTCTTC.

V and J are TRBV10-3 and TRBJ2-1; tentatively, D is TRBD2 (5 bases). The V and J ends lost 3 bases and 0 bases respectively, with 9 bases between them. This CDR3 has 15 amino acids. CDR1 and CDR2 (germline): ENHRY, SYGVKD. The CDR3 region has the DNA TGTGCCATCAGTGATTGGGAGAGCTCCTACAATGAGCAGTTCTTC. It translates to CAISDWESSYNEQFF.

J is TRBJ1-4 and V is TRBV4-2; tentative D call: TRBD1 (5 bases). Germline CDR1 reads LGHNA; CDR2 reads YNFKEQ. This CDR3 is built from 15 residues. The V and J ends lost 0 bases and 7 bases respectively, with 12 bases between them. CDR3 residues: CASSQDVRDSEKLFF. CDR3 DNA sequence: TGTGCCAGCAGCCAAGATGTCCGGGACTCTGAAAAACTGTTTTTT.

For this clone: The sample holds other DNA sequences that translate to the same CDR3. The CDR3 reads CASSGGAGDTQYF. CDR3 DNA sequence: TGCGCCAGCAGCGGGGGCGCTGGGGATACGCAGTATTTT. The V call is TRBV5-1, the J call TRBJ2-3; D possibly corresponds to TRBD1 (6 bases). This CDR3 is 13 amino acids long. Looked up from germline, CDR1 is SGHRS and CDR2 is YFSETQ. V lost 4 bases, J lost 6 bases, and 12 bases lay in between.

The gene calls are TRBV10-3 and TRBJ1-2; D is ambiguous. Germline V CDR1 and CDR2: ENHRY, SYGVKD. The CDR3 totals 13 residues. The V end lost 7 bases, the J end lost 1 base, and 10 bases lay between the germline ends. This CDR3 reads CAITDIYNYGYTF. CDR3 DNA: TGTGCCATCACCGACATCTATAACTATGGCTACACCTTC.

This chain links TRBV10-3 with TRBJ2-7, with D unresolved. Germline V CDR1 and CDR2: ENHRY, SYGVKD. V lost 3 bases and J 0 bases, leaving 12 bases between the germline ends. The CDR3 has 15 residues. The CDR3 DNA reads TGTGCCATCAGTGAAGCTGGGCCAGTCTCCTACGAGCAGTACTTC. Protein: CAISEAGPVSYEQYF.

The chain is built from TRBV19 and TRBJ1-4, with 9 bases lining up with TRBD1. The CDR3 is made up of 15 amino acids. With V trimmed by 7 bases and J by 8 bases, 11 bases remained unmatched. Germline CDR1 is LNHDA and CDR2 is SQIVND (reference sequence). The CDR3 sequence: CASNKARTGDEKLFF. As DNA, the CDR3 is TGTGCCAGTAACAAAGCCAGGACAGGGGACGAAAAACTGTTTTTT.

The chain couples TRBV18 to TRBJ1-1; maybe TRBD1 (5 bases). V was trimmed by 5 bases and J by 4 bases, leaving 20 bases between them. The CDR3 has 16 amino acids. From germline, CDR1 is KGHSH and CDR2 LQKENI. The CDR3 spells CASSAIDSLATTEAFF. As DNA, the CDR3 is TGTGCCAGCTCAGCTATCGACAGCCTGGCGACCACTGAAGCTTTCTTT. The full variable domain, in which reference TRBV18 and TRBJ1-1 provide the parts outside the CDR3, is NAGVMQNPRHLVRRRGQEARLRCSPMKGHSHVYWYRQLPEEGLKFMVYLQKENIIDESGMPKERFSAEFPKEGPSILRIQQVVRGDSAAYFCASSAIDSLATTEAFFGQGTRLTVV.

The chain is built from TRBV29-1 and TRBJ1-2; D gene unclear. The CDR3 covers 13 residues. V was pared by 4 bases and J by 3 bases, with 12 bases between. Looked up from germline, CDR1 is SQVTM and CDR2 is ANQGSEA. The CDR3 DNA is TGCAGCGTTGGTGAGGGCGCCGACTATGGCTACACCTTC. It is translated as CSVGEGADYGYTF.

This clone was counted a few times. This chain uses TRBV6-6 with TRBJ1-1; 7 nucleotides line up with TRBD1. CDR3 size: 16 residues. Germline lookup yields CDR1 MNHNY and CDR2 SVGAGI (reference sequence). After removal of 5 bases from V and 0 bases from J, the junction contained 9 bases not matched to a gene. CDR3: CASSPRQGTMNTEAFF. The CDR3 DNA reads TGTGCCAGCAGTCCCCGACAGGGTACCATGAACACTGAAGCTTTCTTT.

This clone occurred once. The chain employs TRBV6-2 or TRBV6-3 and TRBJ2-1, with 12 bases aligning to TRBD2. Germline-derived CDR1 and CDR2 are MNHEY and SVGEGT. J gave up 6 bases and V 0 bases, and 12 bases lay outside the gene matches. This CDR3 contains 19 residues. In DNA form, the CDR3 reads TGTGCCAGCAGTTACTCGATAAGGGCGGGACTAGCGGGCTCCAATGAGCAGTTCTTC. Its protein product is CASSYSIRAGLAGSNEQFF.

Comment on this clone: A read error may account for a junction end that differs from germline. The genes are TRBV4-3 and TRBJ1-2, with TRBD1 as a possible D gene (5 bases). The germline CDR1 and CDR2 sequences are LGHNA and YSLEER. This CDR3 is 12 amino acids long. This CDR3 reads CASSQDRGIPLF. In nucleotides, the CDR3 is TGCGCCAGCAGCCAAGATCGGGGGATCCCCCTCTTC.

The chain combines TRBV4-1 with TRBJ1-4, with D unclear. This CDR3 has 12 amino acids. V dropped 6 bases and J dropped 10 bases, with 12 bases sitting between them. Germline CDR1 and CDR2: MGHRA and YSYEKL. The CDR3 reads CASRWETGKLFF. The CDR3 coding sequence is TGCGCCAGCAGGTGGGAGACCGGAAAACTGTTTTTT.

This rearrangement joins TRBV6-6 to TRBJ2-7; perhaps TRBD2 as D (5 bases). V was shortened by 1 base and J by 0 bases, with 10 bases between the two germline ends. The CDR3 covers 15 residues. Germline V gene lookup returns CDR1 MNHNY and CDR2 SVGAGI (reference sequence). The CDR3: CASSYLGLNSYEQYF. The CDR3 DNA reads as TGTGCCAGCAGTTACTTAGGACTGAACTCCTACGAGCAGTACTTC.

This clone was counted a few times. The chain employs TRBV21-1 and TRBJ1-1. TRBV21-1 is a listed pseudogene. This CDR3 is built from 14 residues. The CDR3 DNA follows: TGTGCCAGCAGCAACGCGGGGCGCAGTACTGAAGCTTTCTTT. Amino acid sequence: CASSNAGRSTEAFF.

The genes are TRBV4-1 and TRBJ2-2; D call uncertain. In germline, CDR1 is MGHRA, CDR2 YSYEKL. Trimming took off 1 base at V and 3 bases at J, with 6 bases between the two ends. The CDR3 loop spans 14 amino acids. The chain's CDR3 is CASSQGQYTGELFF. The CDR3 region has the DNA TGCGCCAGCAGCCAAGGCCAGTACACCGGGGAGCTGTTTTTT.

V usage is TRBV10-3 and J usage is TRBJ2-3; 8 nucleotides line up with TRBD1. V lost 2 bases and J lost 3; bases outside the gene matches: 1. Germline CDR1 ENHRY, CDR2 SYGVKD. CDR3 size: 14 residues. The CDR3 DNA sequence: TGTGCCATCAGTGAGGGACAGGGTACAGATACGCAGTATTTT. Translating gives CAISEGQGTDTQYF.

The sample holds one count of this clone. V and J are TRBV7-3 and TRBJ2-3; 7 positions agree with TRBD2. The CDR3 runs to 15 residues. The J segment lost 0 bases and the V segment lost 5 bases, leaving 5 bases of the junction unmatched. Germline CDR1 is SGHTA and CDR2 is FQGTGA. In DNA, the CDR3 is TGTGCCAGCAGCCCTAGCGGAATTAGCACAGATACGCAGTATTTT. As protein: CASSPSGISTDTQYF.

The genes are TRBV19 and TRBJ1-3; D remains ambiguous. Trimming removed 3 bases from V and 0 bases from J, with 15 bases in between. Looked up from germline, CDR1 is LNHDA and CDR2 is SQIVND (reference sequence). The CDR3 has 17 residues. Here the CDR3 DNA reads TGTGCCAGTAGTATCGGTCTAGGAAGGAACTCTGGAAACACCATATATTTT. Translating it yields CASSIGLGRNSGNTIYF.

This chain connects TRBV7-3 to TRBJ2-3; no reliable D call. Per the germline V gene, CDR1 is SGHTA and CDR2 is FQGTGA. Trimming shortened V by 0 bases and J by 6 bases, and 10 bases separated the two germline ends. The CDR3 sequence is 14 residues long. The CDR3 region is CASSLTGRMDTQYF. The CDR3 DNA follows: TGTGCCAGCAGCTTAACGGGCAGGATGGATACGCAGTATTTT. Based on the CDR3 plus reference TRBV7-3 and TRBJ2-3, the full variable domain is GAGVSQTPSNKVTEKGKYVELRCDPISGHTALYWYRQSLGQGPEFLIYFQGTGAADDSGLPNDRFFAVRPEGSVSTLKIQRTERGDSAVYLCASSLTGRMDTQYFGPGTRLTVL.

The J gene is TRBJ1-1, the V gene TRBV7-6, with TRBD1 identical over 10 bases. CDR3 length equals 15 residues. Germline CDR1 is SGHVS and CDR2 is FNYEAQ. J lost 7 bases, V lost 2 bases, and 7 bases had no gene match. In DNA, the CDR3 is TGTGCCAGCAGCTTATTTCGGGGACAGGGGATTGAAGCTTTCTTT. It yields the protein CASSLFRGQGIEAFF.

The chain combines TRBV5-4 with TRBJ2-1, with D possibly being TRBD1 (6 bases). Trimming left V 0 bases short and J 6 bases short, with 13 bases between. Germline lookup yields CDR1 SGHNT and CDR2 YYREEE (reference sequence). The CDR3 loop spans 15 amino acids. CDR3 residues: CASSLGGRPANEQFF. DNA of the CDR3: TGTGCCAGCAGCTTGGGGGGGCGCCCAGCCAATGAGCAGTTCTTC.

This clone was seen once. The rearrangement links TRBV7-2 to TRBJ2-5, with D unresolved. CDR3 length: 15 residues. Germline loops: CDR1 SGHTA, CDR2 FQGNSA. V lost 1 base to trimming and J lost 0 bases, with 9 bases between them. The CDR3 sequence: CASSLGGTYQETQYF. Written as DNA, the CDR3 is TGTGCCAGCAGCTTAGGAGGAACCTACCAAGAGACCCAGTACTTC. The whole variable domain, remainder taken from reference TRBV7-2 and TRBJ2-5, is GAGVSQSPSNKVTEKGKDVELRCDPISGHTALYWYRQSLGQGLEFLIYFQGNSAPDKSGLPSDRFSAERTGGSVSTLTIQRTQQEDSAVYLCASSLGGTYQETQYFGPGTRLLVL.